A selection of T cell receptor beta chains follows, all from one sample in a study of T-cell memory formation after mild COVID-19. A single record per CDR3 protein comes from TCRdb applying MiXCR to the 5' RACE reads. The sample has a few hundred thousand distinct CDR3 sequences, under 20% seen once. The sample comprised PBMCs or a T cell subset sorted from them (not recorded which). Every receptor here comes from a man aged 18 to 30 who had mild COVID-19 (a few samples of this study predate the infection). Cell type and time point are not known. CDR3s include the opening cysteine and the closing phenylalanine or tryptophan. The D gene is left open where the match is weak. Clone sizes are given selectively: once, few, many, or a class where the clone is expanded.

v_gene | d_gene | abundance | CDR3aa
TRBV5-4 | TRBD1 | - | CASSVQGGNQPQHF
TRBV7-2 | TRBD1 | - | CASSLDGTGSDTQYF
TRBV6-2/TRBV6-3 | - | few | CASKGDTQYF
TRBV4-1 | - | - | CASSQGDPRGWTGELFF
TRBV6-5 | TRBD1 | few | CASSYSRQGGDTQYF
TRBV7-2 | TRBD2 | - | CASSSPSPLAGGRGTGELFF
TRBV5-1 | TRBD1 | - | CASSDRDRSFNEKLFF
TRBV20-1 | - | few | CSADNRDGGELFF
TRBV29-1 | - | - | CSVETPGGQEDTQYF
TRBV5-1 | - | few | CASSLFTGGELFF
TRBV15 | TRBD1 | - | CATSPRQGGYGYTF
TRBV9 | - | - | CASSPQSQANTGELFF
TRBV6-1 | TRBD2 | few | CASSHGLAEYTGELFF
TRBV19 | - | - | CASSIYPRGTDTQYF
TRBV6-5 | TRBD2 | - | CASSYSGASTDTQYF
TRBV19 | TRBD1 | - | CASSTTGGETQYF
TRBV5-1 | - | - | CASSFNSNTEAFF
TRBV27 | TRBD1 | few | CASSLTGGLTQYF
TRBV28 | - | - | CASSIDRNTEAFF
TRBV12-3/TRBV12-4 | - | - | CASSFFRRTDYGYTF
TRBV7-2 | TRBD2 | - | CATIRGGLFRHEQFF
TRBV15 | TRBD2 | - | CATSGHSGGASETQYF
TRBV9 | TRBD1 | few | CASSDNRDRALYEQFF
TRBV2 | - | - | CASEGGLLGPQHF